This TCR beta chain originates from a study of T cell changes during pregnancy in multiple sclerosis. From germline, CDR1 is MNHEY and CDR2 SMNVEV (reference sequence). There are 13 residues in the CDR3. Trimming removed 4 bases from V and 7 bases from J, with 11 bases in between. The repertoire was sequenced with immunoSEQ multiplex PCR; TCRdb's copy has only in-frame clones and lacks some. The table includes fewer than 70,000 clones, 85% to 95% detected once. This chain uses TRBV27 with TRBJ1-5; a weak D match, TRBD1 (5 bases). The sequences come from CD8+ T cells from peripheral blood mononuclear cells, collected in the third trimester of pregnancy. The receptor was derived from a female donor with multiple sclerosis, enrolled in a pregnancy study. CDR3 nucleotides: TGTGCCAGCAGTTCGTGGGGGGTCCAGCCCCAGCATTTT. Translation: CASSSWGVQPQHF.